The 22 T cell receptor beta chains reported below all come from one sample, sequenced in a study of blood T cell repertoires in COVID-19. The protocol was immunoSEQ multiplex PCR, while the TCRdb copy is restricted to in-frame clones and leaves out a portion. Here the sample spans over 300,000 clones, about nine tenths being singletons. The specimen sequenced was PBMCs or T cells enriched from blood (not recorded which). The origin of the receptors is a woman aged 18 to 35 who had recovered from COVID-19.

The CDR3 protein is CASSKNSPGFYGYTF. DNA for the CDR3: TGTGCCAGCAGCAAAAACTCCCCAGGATTTTATGGCTACACCTTC. This chain joins TRBV7-9 and TRBJ1-2; no clear D. Germline V gene sequence: CDR1 SEHNR, CDR2 FQNEAQ (reference sequence). The CDR3 runs 15 residues. V shed 5 bases and J shed 5 bases, with 18 bases lying between them.

The count of this clone is one. The V call is TRBV5-8, the J call TRBJ1-3; maybe TRBD1 (6 bases). CDR3 length equals 15 residues. With 2 bases removed from V and 2 bases from J, the gap between germline ends came to 11 bases. Germline lookup yields CDR1 SGHTS and CDR2 YDEGEE. This chain's CDR3 is CASSLISGAGNTIYF. The CDR3 coding sequence is TGTGCCAGCAGCTTAATCTCAGGGGCTGGAAACACCATATATTTT.

V usage is TRBV4-1 and J usage is TRBJ1-4; D remains unclear. The CDR3 sequence is 13 residues long. CDR1 and CDR2 (germline): MGHRA, YSYEKL. V was shortened by 4 bases and J by 7 bases, with 10 bases between the two germline ends. This CDR3 reads CASSRIRGEKLFF. The DNA for the CDR3 is TGCGCCAGCAGCCGTATACGAGGTGAAAAACTGTTTTTT.

In its sample, this clone was seen once. The chain uses TRBV5-1 and TRBJ1-2; 12 nucleotides agree with TRBD1. In germline, CDR1 is SGHRS, CDR2 YFSETQ. The junction had 5 bases not matched to a gene; V was cut back by 2 bases and J by 6 bases. The CDR3 has 15 residues. Here the CDR3 reads CASSLTGTGGHGYTF. The CDR3 coding sequence is TGCGCCAGCAGCTTAACCGGGACAGGGGGCCATGGCTACACCTTC.

This chain links TRBV7-3 with TRBJ2-1; TRBD1 might be the D (6 bases). The germline V gene encodes CDR1 SGHTA and CDR2 FQGTGA. This CDR3 is built from 15 residues. Trimming shortened V by 2 bases and J by 0 bases, and 8 bases separated the two germline ends. CDR3 nucleotides: TGTGCCAGCAGCTTACAGGGGAGCTCCTACAATGAGCAGTTCTTC. Its translation is CASSLQGSSYNEQFF.

The V call is TRBV18, the J call TRBJ1-1; the match to TRBD1 covers 11 bases. The CDR3 runs to 16 residues. Trimming at V came to 1 base and at J to 3 bases, leaving 4 bases not matched to a gene. Germline assignment: CDR1 KGHSH and CDR2 LQKENI. CDR3 coding DNA: TGTGCCAGCTCACCACGGACAGGGGGCTCGGACACTGAAGCTTTCTTT. Its translation is CASSPRTGGSDTEAFF.

This chain joins TRBV15 and TRBJ1-1; D is uncertain. Trimming cost V 0 bases and J 1 base, with 9 bases left between them. The germline CDR1 and CDR2 sequences are LNHNV and YYDKDF (reference sequence). This CDR3 has 15 amino acids. CDR3 protein: CATSRDQQPNTEAFF. DNA of the CDR3: TGTGCCACCAGCAGAGATCAACAGCCGAACACTGAAGCTTTCTTT.

This sequence joins TRBV30 and TRBJ1-4; 7 bases agree with TRBD1. CDR3 length: 13 residues. Germline lookup yields CDR1 GTSNPN and CDR2 SVGIG (reference sequence). The V segment lost 2 bases and the J segment 10 bases; nucleotides outside the gene matches: 7. The CDR3 region is CAWSQGGTAKLFF. The CDR3 DNA sequence: TGTGCCTGGAGTCAGGGGGGAACGGCAAAACTGTTTTTT.

The rearrangement joins TRBV15 to TRBJ2-1; 8 bases are a match to TRBD2. This CDR3 region has 15 residues. The germline V gene has CDR1 LNHNV and CDR2 YYDKDF (reference sequence). Trimming removed 8 bases from V and 12 bases from J; junction bases left unmatched: 18. The CDR3: CATADPRVLAGRQFF. Written as DNA, the CDR3 is TGTGCCACCGCCGACCCTAGGGTGTTAGCGGGGAGGCAGTTCTTC.

The V and J genes are TRBV28 and TRBJ1-2, with a possible D match to TRBD1 (6 bases). Germline V gene lookup returns CDR1 MDHEN and CDR2 SYDVKM. V was cut by 4 bases and J by 4 bases, with 19 bases left in between. This CDR3 contains 16 residues. The CDR3 bases are TGTGCCAGCAGTTCGCACAGGGATTGGATAGTCTATGGCTACACCTTC. Translating gives CASSSHRDWIVYGYTF.

The chain couples TRBV19 to TRBJ1-2; D remains ambiguous. The CDR3 spans 15 residues. In germline, CDR1 is LNHDA, CDR2 SQIVND (reference sequence). Trimming took 1 base from V and 2 from J, leaving 11 bases between them. The CDR3 DNA follows: TGTGCCAGTAGTATAGCCAGCGGACCGAACTATGGCTACACCTTC. It codes for CASSIASGPNYGYTF.

The V and J genes are TRBV28 and TRBJ1-2, with TRBD1 matching over 7 bases. This CDR3 spans 14 amino acids. With 2 bases clipped from V and 7 bases from J, the junction kept 7 bases outside the gene matches. The germline CDR1 and CDR2 sequences are MDHEN and SYDVKM. The CDR3 region is CASSLSKGAGGYTF. The CDR3 nucleotides read TGTGCCAGCAGTTTAAGTAAGGGGGCTGGTGGCTACACCTTC.

The genes are TRBV19 and TRBJ2-7, with D perhaps TRBD1 (6 bases). Germline values: CDR1 LNHDA, CDR2 SQIVND (reference sequence). This CDR3 comprises 14 residues. Trimming stripped 3 bases from V and 4 bases from J, with 13 bases between. CDR3 region: CASSMGRTVYEQYF. The CDR3 DNA reads as TGTGCCAGTAGTATGGGCCGGACAGTTTACGAGCAGTACTTC.

The V gene is TRBV7-9, the J gene TRBJ1-2, with D possibly being TRBD1 (6 bases). Germline CDR1 is SEHNR and CDR2 is FQNEAQ (reference sequence). The CDR3 sequence is 13 residues long. Trimming removed 6 bases at V and 8 bases at J, with 16 bases between. CDR3 in DNA: TGTGCCAGCAGTATACAGGGCGGGGGCGGCTACACCTTC. It specifies CASSIQGGGGYTF.

The CDR3 protein is CASRDRTSGNEQFF. In DNA form, the CDR3 reads TGTGCCAGCAGGGACCGGACTAGCGGGAATGAGCAGTTCTTC. The V call is TRBV2, the J call TRBJ2-1; the match to TRBD2 covers 11 bases. This CDR3 region has 14 residues. Germline V CDR1 and CDR2: SNHLY, FYNNEI. J was trimmed by 7 bases and V by 6 bases; bases with no gene match: 5.

The chain uses TRBV6-1 and TRBJ1-5; 7 nucleotides line up with TRBD1. The CDR3 length is 16 residues. V gave up 2 bases and J gave up 0 bases; unmatched junction bases: 4. Germline CDR1 reads MNHNS; CDR2 reads SASEGT. CDR3: CASSERGPLSNQPQHF. The CDR3 DNA is TGTGCCAGCAGTGAAAGGGGGCCACTTAGCAATCAGCCCCAGCATTTT.

The gene calls are TRBV7-2 and TRBJ2-3; 7 positions match TRBD1. The V gene's germline CDR1 is SGHTA and CDR2 FQGNSA. Trimming took 3 bases from V and 4 from J; bases not matched to a gene: 1. The CDR3 has 13 residues. The CDR3 nucleotides read TGTGCCAGCAGCTTCGGACAGGCAGATACGCAGTATTTT. Residues: CASSFGQADTQYF.

V is TRBV7-8 and J is TRBJ1-1; the D gene is possibly TRBD1 (5 bases). The CDR3 spans 14 residues. Trimming took 5 bases from V and 4 from J, leaving 14 bases between them. Germline assignment: CDR1 SGHVS and CDR2 FQNEAQ. CDR3 sequence reads: CASSLWGRATEAFF. CDR3 DNA sequence: TGTGCCAGCAGCCTCTGGGGCCGGGCCACTGAAGCTTTCTTT.

Regarding this clone: The junction departs from the called germline gene at one end, perhaps through a read error. The V call is TRBV12-5, the J call TRBJ1-2; D is unresolved. Germline V gene sequence: CDR1 LGHNT, CDR2 FRNRAP. The CDR3 totals 15 residues. The chain's CDR3 is CASGLVAVEPDSPNF. CDR3 coding DNA: TGTGCTAGTGGTTTGGTAGCGGTCGAGCCTGATAGTCCTAACTTC.

The V and J genes are TRBV6-1 and TRBJ2-4; D call uncertain. CDR3 size: 11 residues. Between the trimmed V and J ends, which lost 2 bases and 10 bases, there was a span of 6 bases. Germline V gene lookup returns CDR1 MNHNS and CDR2 SASEGT. The CDR3 DNA is TGTGCCAGCAGTGAAATGAGGATTCAGTACTTC. The encoded protein is CASSEMRIQYF.

The chain joins TRBV2 to TRBJ2-7; D is uncertain. V was pared by 1 base and J by 3 bases, with 10 bases between. Germline-derived CDR1 and CDR2 are SNHLY and FYNNEI. This CDR3 is built from 14 residues. CDR3 coding DNA: TGTGCCAGCAGTGAAGTACAGAGAAACTACGAGCAGTACTTC. This encodes CASSEVQRNYEQYF.

The CDR3 DNA reads TGCGCCAGCAGCCAAGGAGACTATGGCTACACCTTC. Translation gives CASSQGDYGYTF. This chain connects TRBV4-1 to TRBJ1-2; D not certain. This CDR3 comprises 12 residues. Germline assignment: CDR1 MGHRA and CDR2 YSYEKL. The V and J ends lost 1 base and 3 bases respectively, with 3 bases between them.